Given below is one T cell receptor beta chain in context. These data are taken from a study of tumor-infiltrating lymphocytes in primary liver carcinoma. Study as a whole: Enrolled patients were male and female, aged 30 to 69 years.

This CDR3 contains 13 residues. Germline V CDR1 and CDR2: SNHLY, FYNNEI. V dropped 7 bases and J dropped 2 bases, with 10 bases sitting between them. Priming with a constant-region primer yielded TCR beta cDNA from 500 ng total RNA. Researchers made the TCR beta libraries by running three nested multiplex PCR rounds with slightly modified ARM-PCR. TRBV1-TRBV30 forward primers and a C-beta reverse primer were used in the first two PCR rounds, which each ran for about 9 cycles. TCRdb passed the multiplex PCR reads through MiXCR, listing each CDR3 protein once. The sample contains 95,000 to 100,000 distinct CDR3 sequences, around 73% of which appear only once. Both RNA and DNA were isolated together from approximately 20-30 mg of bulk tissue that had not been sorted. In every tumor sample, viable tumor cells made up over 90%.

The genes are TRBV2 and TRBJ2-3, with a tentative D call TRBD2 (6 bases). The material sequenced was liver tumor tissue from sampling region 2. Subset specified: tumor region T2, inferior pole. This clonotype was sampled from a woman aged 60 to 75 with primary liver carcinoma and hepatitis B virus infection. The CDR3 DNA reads TGTGCCAGCATGGGGGGATCCACAGATACGCAGTATTTT. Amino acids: CASMGGSTDTQYF.